What follows are 7 T cell receptor beta chains derived from one specimen sequenced in a study of cytomegalovirus exposure and HLA in healthy donors. The PCR employed 60 Vbeta primers together with 13 Jbeta primers. The method was immunoSEQ multiplex PCR; TCRdb's version includes in-frame clones alone and lacks a portion of them. Of about 120,000 clones in the sample, 76% were seen once. Sequenced material: PBMCs. The receptors were sampled from a man aged 45-65 years in good health and CMV-seropositive.

The chain uses TRBV7-8 and TRBJ2-7; D uncertain. Trimming left V 0 bases short and J 0 bases short, with 6 bases between. The CDR3 runs to 14 residues. The germline CDR1 and CDR2 sequences are SGHVS and FQNEAQ. The CDR3 spells CASSLAEISYEQYF. In nucleotides, the CDR3 is TGTGCCAGCAGCTTAGCGGAGATCTCCTACGAGCAGTACTTC.

The chain links TRBV2 to TRBJ1-2; no firm D call. The V gene lost 5 bases and the J gene lost 8 bases, with 6 bases spanning the gap. The CDR3 has 10 residues. Germline assignment: CDR1 SNHLY and CDR2 FYNNEI. The CDR3 reads CASSRRGYTF. The CDR3 nucleotides read TGTGCCAGCAGTCGGAGAGGCTACACCTTC.

The rearrangement links TRBV6-6 to TRBJ2-3; D gene ambiguous. The length of the CDR3 is 10 residues. V dropped 4 bases and J dropped 8 bases, with 4 bases sitting between them. Germline V gene lookup returns CDR1 MNHNY and CDR2 SVGAGI (reference sequence). The CDR3 sequence is CASSFGTQYF. The CDR3, as DNA: TGTGCCAGCAGTTTCGGTACGCAGTATTTT.

This chain joins TRBV7-2 and TRBJ1-3, with a weak D call TRBD1 (5 bases). Germline V CDR1 and CDR2: SGHTA, FQGNSA. This CDR3 contains 14 residues. With 9 bases removed from V and 1 base from J, the gap between germline ends came to 13 bases. The CDR3 loop is CASHGPGSGNTIYF. DNA of the CDR3: TGTGCCAGTCATGGCCCAGGGTCTGGAAACACCATATATTTT.

This rearrangement joins TRBV19 to TRBJ2-1; 9 nucleotides line up with TRBD2. Germline V gene sequence: CDR1 LNHDA, CDR2 SQIVND (reference sequence). Unmatched junction bases numbered 0, after V lost 6 bases and J lost 6 bases. This CDR3 has 12 amino acids. The DNA for the CDR3 is TGTGCCAGTAGGGGACTAGCCAATGAGCAGTTCTTC. This encodes CASRGLANEQFF.

The chain uses TRBV7-2 and TRBJ2-1; 14 positions agree with TRBD2. Trimming took 5 bases from V and 6 from J; bases not matched to a gene: 3. The V gene's germline CDR1 is SGHTA and CDR2 FQGNSA. This CDR3 comprises 15 residues. As DNA, the CDR3 is TGTGCCAGCAGCACGACTAGCGGGAGGGCCAATGAGCAGTTCTTC. It yields the protein CASSTTSGRANEQFF.

The rearrangement links TRBV2 to TRBJ2-1, with 8 bases lining up with TRBD1. Germline assignment: CDR1 SNHLY and CDR2 FYNNEI. The V gene end was trimmed by 7 bases and the J gene end by 7 bases; junction bases not matched to a gene: 6. The CDR3 spans 13 residues. The CDR3 DNA reads TGTGCCAGCACCGGGACAGGAAATAATGAGCAGTTCTTC. Protein sequence: CASTGTGNNEQFF. The full variable domain, its missing parts supplied by reference TRBV2 and TRBJ2-1, is EPEVTQTPSHQVTQMGQEVILRCVPISNHLYFYWYRQILGQKVEFLVSFYNNEISEKSEIFDDQFSVERPDGSNFTLKIRSTKLEDSAMYFCASTGTGNNEQFFGPGTRLTVL.